This paragraph covers one T cell receptor (beta chain) sequence. Its target antigen remains unknown. There are no base qualities to consult, and no much larger clone falls within one base. Survey-level sequencing on the immunoSEQ platform was used to profile the TCR beta chain repertoires. On the authors' methods: Repertoire diversity was quantified as the inverse Simpson index, and CDR3 amino acid length spectratypes and V-J pairing frequencies were compared. To annotate clonotypes specific to SARS-CoV-2, CMV, influenza A and EBV, TCR beta CDR3 sequences were compared against VDJdb. TCRdb holds this immuneACCESS table with in-frame rearrangements only. Some clones are missing; in checked studies, unresolved V genes explain under half, and the rest has no known cause. For V, J and clone size, that table is used; D and trimming come from the DNA. Recorded for this sample are some 48,000 clones; over 90% of them occurred a single time. About 11% of the sample belongs to the ten largest clones.

PBMCs were isolated from peripheral blood, and genomic DNA from unsorted PBMCs was used for TCR beta sequencing. Counted from cysteine to phenylalanine, this CDR3 has 14 amino acids. Only the CDR3 portion is preserved as DNA: 42 bases, with reading frame beginning at the first base. The V end gives up 8 bases and the J end 1 base, leaving 5 bases in the junction not matched to a gene. The germline V gene (reference sequence) provides CDR1 LNHDA and CDR2 SQIVND. The source of the sample is a study (dated by TCRdb to between 2021 and 2024). What the work shows at the level of the full study, not this receptor alone: Further investigation, including longitudinal sampling and assessment of a control group, is stated by the authors to be required.

The sequence derives from a man aged 40-50 years with rheumatoid arthritis. Recombination joined TRBV19 with TRBJ2-3; 8 junctional bases match TRBD2. The sample taken for sequencing was PBMCs. The DNA reads TGTGCCAGTGCGAGCGGGAGACGCACAGATACGCAGTATTTT. It codes for CASASGRRTDTQYF.